A single sample gave rise to the 7 T cell receptor beta chains below, sequenced in a study of cytomegalovirus exposure and HLA in healthy donors. This PCR relied on a set of 60 Vbeta primers and 13 Jbeta primers. Repertoires were generated with immunoSEQ multiplex PCR, while TCRdb's copy carries only in-frame clones and drops some. This sample has about 140,000 clones, with 75% to 80% found just once. The specimen was PBMCs. The receptors were gathered from a middle-aged woman in good health and CMV-seropositive.

The rearrangement joins TRBV10-3 to TRBJ1-5; D unresolved. Germline CDR1 reads ENHRY; CDR2 reads SYGVKD. Trimming stripped 2 bases from V and 6 bases from J, with 20 bases between. The CDR3 is 17 residues long. The CDR3 DNA reads as TGTGCCATCAGTGAGACCGTCGGGATCCCGGGAGGTCAGCCCCAGCATTTT. Translated: CAISETVGIPGGQPQHF.

There are a few counts of this clone. This chain joins TRBV4-1 and TRBJ1-1; TRBD1 might be the D (6 bases). Deletions cut 0 bases from V and 1 base from J, with 27 bases between. The CDR3 runs to 21 residues. CDR1 and CDR2 from the germline V gene are MGHRA and YSYEKL. CDR3 nucleotides: TGCGCCAGCAGCCAAGAGGGGTGGGTGAGGGGGTTTTCGGGGGGGAACACTGAAGCTTTCTTT. It translates to CASSQEGWVRGFSGGNTEAFF.

V usage is TRBV4-1 and J usage is TRBJ2-5, with 7 positions matching TRBD2. TRBJ2-7 explains the end of the DNA better; the J call may be wrong. CDR3 length: 18 residues. CDR1 is MGHRA and CDR2 is YSYEKL in the germline V gene. This CDR3 reads CASSQGGLGRESPYEQYF. The CDR3 region has the DNA TGCGCCAGCAGCCAAGGGGGTTTGGGGCGGGAGAGCCCCTACGAGCAGTACTTC.

The chain recombines TRBV2 with TRBJ2-7; the D gene is possibly TRBD2 (7 bases). Germline V gene lookup returns CDR1 SNHLY and CDR2 FYNNEI. V was trimmed by 1 base and J by 3 bases, leaving 13 bases between them. The CDR3 length is 15 residues. The CDR3 DNA reads as TGTGCCAGCAGTGAAGAGGGGGGGACTTTCTACGAGCAGTACTTC. This encodes CASSEEGGTFYEQYF.

The V gene is TRBV7-9, the J gene TRBJ2-3, with 7 bases fitting TRBD2. The V segment lost 4 bases and the J segment 6 bases; nucleotides outside the gene matches: 13. Germline CDR1 reads SEHNR; CDR2 reads FQNEAQ (reference sequence). This CDR3 spans 16 amino acids. CDR3 region: CASSSSGNRRTDTQYF. The CDR3 bases are TGTGCCAGCAGCTCTAGCGGTAATCGCCGAACGGATACGCAGTATTTT. Looking up the rest from reference TRBV7-9 and TRBJ2-3 gives the full variable domain: DTGVSQNPRHKITKRGQNVTFRCDPISEHNRLYWYRQTLGQGPEFLTYFQNEAQLEKSRLLSDRFSAERPKGSFSTLEIQRTEQGDSAMYLCASSSSGNRRTDTQYFGPGTRLTVL.

The DNA of the CDR3 is TGTGCCAGCAGTTGGACAGGGGTAAACCAGCCCCAGCATTTT. This encodes CASSWTGVNQPQHF. V is TRBV6-1 and J is TRBJ1-5, with 9 nucleotides matching TRBD1. Germline V gene lookup returns CDR1 MNHNS and CDR2 SASEGT. The junction had 6 bases not matched to a gene; V was cut back by 5 bases and J by 7 bases. The CDR3 runs 14 residues.

This clone was seen only once. This chain uses TRBV9 with TRBJ1-2, with 9 bases lining up with TRBD1. Trimming removed 4 bases from V and 6 bases from J; junction bases left unmatched: 4. Germline V CDR1 and CDR2: SGDLS, YYNGEE. The CDR3 is 13 residues long. The CDR3 DNA sequence: TGTGCCAGCAGCCCGGGACAGGGTAATGGCTACACCTTC. Amino acids: CASSPGQGNGYTF.